A single T cell receptor (beta chain) is shown here with its context. Other DNA sequences from this sample encode an identical CDR3 as well. The sample belongs to a study of cytomegalovirus exposure and HLA in healthy donors. PCR used 60 Vbeta primers and 13 Jbeta primers. The method was immunoSEQ multiplex PCR; TCRdb's version includes in-frame clones alone and lacks a portion of them. The table lists about 190,000 clones. Trimming took 2 bases from V and 4 from J, leaving 5 bases between them. Germline V gene sequence: CDR1 LNHDA, CDR2 SQIVND (reference sequence). The CDR3 spans 12 residues. The TCR was taken from a woman aged 25 to 39 in good health and CMV-seropositive. The sequenced sample was PBMCs. The rearrangement links TRBV19 to TRBJ2-5, with D possibly matching TRBD2 (5 bases). The CDR3 DNA sequence: TGTGCCAGTAGTATACGGGGAGAGACCCAGTACTTC. Its protein product is CASSIRGETQYF.